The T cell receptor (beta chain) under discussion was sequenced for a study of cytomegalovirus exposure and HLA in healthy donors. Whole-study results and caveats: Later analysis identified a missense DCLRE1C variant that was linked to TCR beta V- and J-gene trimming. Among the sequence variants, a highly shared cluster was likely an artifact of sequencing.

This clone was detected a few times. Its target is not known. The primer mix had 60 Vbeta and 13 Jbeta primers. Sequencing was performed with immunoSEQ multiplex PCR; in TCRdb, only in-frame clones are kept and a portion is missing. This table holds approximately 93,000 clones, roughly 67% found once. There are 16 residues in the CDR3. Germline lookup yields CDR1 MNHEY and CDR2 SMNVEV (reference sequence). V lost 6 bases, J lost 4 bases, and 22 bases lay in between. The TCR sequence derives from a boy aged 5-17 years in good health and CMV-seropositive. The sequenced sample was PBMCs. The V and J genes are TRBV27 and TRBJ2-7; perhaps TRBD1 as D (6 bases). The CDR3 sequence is CASSQISALRGYEQYF. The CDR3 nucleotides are TGTGCCAGCAGCCAAATCTCCGCCCTGAGGGGGTACGAGCAGTACTTC.